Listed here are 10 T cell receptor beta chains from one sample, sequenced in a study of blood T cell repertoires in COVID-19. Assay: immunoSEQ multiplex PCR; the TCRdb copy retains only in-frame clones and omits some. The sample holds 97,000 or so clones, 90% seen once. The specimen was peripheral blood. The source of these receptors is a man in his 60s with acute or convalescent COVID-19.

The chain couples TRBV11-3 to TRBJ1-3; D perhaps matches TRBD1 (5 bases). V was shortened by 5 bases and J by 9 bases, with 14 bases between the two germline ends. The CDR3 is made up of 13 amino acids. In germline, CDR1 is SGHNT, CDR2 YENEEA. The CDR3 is CASSPRDSGTIYF. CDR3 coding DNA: TGTGCCAGCAGCCCCCGGGACTCCGGCACCATATATTTT.

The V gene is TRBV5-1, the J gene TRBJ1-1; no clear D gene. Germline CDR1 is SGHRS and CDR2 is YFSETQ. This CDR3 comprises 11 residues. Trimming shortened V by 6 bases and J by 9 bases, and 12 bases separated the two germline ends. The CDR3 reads CASTIGGKAFF. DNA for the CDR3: TGCGCCAGCACCATCGGAGGAAAAGCTTTCTTT.

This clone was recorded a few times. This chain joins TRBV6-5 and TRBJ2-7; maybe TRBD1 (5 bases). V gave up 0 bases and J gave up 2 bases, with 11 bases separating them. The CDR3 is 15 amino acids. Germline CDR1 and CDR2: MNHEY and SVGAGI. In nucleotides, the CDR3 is TGTGCCAGCAGTTACTCTGAGGCAGGGACCTACGAGCAGTACTTC. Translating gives CASSYSEAGTYEQYF.

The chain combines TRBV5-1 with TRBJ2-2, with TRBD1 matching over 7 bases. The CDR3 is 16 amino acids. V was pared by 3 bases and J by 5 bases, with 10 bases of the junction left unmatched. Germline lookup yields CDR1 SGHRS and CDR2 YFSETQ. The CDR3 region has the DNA TGCGCCAGCAGCTCACAGGGGTTGGGGTTGACCGGGGAGCTGTTTTTT. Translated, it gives CASSSQGLGLTGELFF.

CDR3 bases: TGCAGCGGCGGACTCTCGAACACTGAAGCTTTCTTT. Its translation is CSGGLSNTEAFF. The chain combines TRBV29-1 with TRBJ1-1; D is unresolved. The CDR3 extends over 12 amino acids. V shed 7 bases and J shed 1 base, with 10 bases lying between them. The germline CDR1 and CDR2 sequences are SQVTM and ANQGSEA.

The CDR3 loop reads CSVASITGGLYGYTF. CDR3 nucleotides: TGCAGCGTTGCCTCAATTACAGGGGGCCTCTATGGCTACACCTTC. The chain joins TRBV29-1 to TRBJ1-2, with TRBD1 identical over 9 bases. Losses at the gene ends were 4 bases for V and 4 bases for J; bases not matched to a gene: 10. Per the germline V gene, CDR1 is SQVTM and CDR2 is ANQGSEA. CDR3 size: 15 residues.

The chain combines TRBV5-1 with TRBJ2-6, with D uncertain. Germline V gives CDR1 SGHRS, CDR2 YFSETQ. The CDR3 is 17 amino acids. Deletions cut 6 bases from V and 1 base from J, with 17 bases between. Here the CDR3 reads CASTPRVGDSGANVLTF. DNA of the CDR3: TGCGCCAGCACCCCCCGGGTTGGCGATTCTGGGGCCAACGTCCTGACTTTC.

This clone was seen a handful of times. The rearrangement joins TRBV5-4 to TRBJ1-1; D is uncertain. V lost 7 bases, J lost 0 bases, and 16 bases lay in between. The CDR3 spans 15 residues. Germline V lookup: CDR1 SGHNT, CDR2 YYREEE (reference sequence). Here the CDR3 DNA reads TGTGCCAGCTCCCACTCTTCGGGATTGAACACTGAAGCTTTCTTT. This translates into CASSHSSGLNTEAFF.

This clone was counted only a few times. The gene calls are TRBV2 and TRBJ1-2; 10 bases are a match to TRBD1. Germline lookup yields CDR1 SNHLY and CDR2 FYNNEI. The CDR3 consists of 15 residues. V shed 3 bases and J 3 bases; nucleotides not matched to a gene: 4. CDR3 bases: TGTGCCAGCAGTGAGAGACAGGGGGCGTACTATGGCTACACCTTC. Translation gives CASSERQGAYYGYTF.

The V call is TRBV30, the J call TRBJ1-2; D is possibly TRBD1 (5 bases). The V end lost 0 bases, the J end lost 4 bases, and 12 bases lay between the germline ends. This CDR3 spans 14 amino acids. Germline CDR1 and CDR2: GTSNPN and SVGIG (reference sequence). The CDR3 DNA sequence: TGTGCCTGGAGTGTAGGAGGGGCCGGCTATGGCTACACCTTC. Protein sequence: CAWSVGGAGYGYTF.